These 24 T cell receptor beta chains came from one sample sequenced in a study of blood T cell repertoires in COVID-19. Sequenced by immunoSEQ multiplex PCR; TCRdb stores in-frame clones only, minus some. Of 210,000 or so clones in the sample, around 80% were seen once. The sample consisted of PBMCs or T cells enriched from blood (not recorded which). The source is a man aged 25-45 years with acute COVID-19.

This chain joins TRBV5-1 and TRBJ2-7, with TRBD1 matching 10 bases. The CDR3 is made up of 18 amino acids. Per germline, CDR1 SGHRS and CDR2 YFSETQ. Trimming at V came to 0 bases and at J to 3 bases, leaving 12 bases not matched to a gene. In nucleotides, the CDR3 is TGCGCCAGCAGCTTGGATAAAACTCCCGGGACAGGGGACTACGAGCAGTACTTC. Its translation: CASSLDKTPGTGDYEQYF.

V usage is TRBV7-2 and J usage is TRBJ1-1; perhaps TRBD1 as D (5 bases). Germline V gene sequence: CDR1 SGHTA, CDR2 FQGNSA. V was clipped by 0 bases and J by 4 bases, with 9 bases between them. The CDR3 has 14 amino acids. The CDR3 DNA sequence: TGTGCCAGCAGCTTAGCGGCCCAGGGCACTGAAGCTTTCTTT. Residues: CASSLAAQGTEAFF.

The genes are TRBV24-1 and TRBJ2-2; 11 bases line up with TRBD2. The CDR3 has 16 amino acids. Germline V CDR1 and CDR2: KGHDR, SFDVKD. With 5 bases clipped from V and 6 bases from J, the junction kept 7 bases outside the gene matches. CDR3 region: CATSGLTSGESGELFF. The CDR3 bases are TGTGCCACCAGTGGGTTGACTAGCGGGGAGTCCGGGGAGCTGTTTTTT.

J is TRBJ1-3 and V is TRBV28; tentatively, D is TRBD1 (6 bases). This CDR3 is 15 amino acids long. Germline V gene sequence: CDR1 MDHEN, CDR2 SYDVKM. Trimming left V 11 bases short and J 1 base short, with 18 bases between. The CDR3 spells CAWGGPAPSGNTIYF. The CDR3 DNA reads as TGTGCCTGGGGGGGGCCTGCCCCTTCTGGAAACACCATATATTTT.

This clone turned up a few times. J is TRBJ2-1 and V is TRBV13; 7 bases are shared with TRBD1. Germline-derived CDR1 and CDR2 are PRHDT and FYEKMQ (reference sequence). The CDR3 is 18 amino acids. J was trimmed by 7 bases and V by 5 bases; bases with no gene match: 20. The CDR3 DNA reads TGTGCCAGCAGCGCTTCCGGGCCGACAGGGCCCCACGGGAATGAGCAGTTCTTC. It codes for CASSASGPTGPHGNEQFF. The whole variable domain, remainder taken from reference TRBV13 and TRBJ2-1, is AAGVIQSPRHLIKEKRETATLKCYPIPRHDTVYWYQQGPGQDPQFLISFYEKMQSDKGSIPDRFSAQQFSDYHSELNMSSLELGDSALYFCASSASGPTGPHGNEQFFGPGTRLTVL.

The chain is built from TRBV21-1 and TRBJ2-6; TRBD1 was called by the table and not checked on the DNA. TRBV21-1 counts as a pseudogene. This CDR3 spans 21 amino acids. The CDR3 is CASSKAIQALSLRSGANVLTF. Here the CDR3 DNA reads TGTGCCAGCAGCAAAGCAATCCAGGCCCTTTCTCTCCGCTCTGGGGCCAACGTCCTGACTTTC.

The chain employs TRBV10-3 and TRBJ1-5, with a weak D call TRBD1 (5 bases). This CDR3 is 15 amino acids long. V was pared by 5 bases and J by 8 bases, with 19 bases between. Per the germline V gene, CDR1 is ENHRY and CDR2 is SYGVKD. As DNA, the CDR3 is TGTGCCATCAGTCCCGATTTAAGCCCCAGGGAGCCCCAGCATTTT. Residues: CAISPDLSPREPQHF.

The chain is built from TRBV7-6 and TRBJ1-3, with TRBD1 matching 8 bases. V lost 1 base to trimming and J lost 2 bases; unmatched junction nucleotides: 4. The CDR3 runs to 16 residues. Germline CDR1 SGHVS, CDR2 FNYEAQ. The chain's CDR3 is CASSLVQGAAGNTIYF. In nucleotides, the CDR3 is TGTGCCAGCAGCTTAGTGCAGGGGGCTGCTGGAAACACCATATATTTT.

The chain is built from TRBV11-2 and TRBJ1-3; D is possibly TRBD1 (5 bases). This CDR3 has 18 amino acids. Trimming took 4 bases from V and 0 from J, leaving 19 bases between them. The germline V gene encodes CDR1 SGHAT and CDR2 FQNNGV. The chain's CDR3 is CASSYGWGTTSSGNTIYF. For the CDR3, the DNA is TGTGCCAGCAGCTATGGCTGGGGCACTACTTCCTCTGGAAACACCATATATTTT.

The chain uses TRBV30 and TRBJ1-1; D not certain. V shed 1 base and J shed 0 bases, with 6 bases lying between them. This CDR3 region has 13 residues. The germline CDR1 and CDR2 sequences are GTSNPN and SVGIG (reference sequence). CDR3 region: CAWSGVMNTEAFF. The DNA of the CDR3 is TGTGCCTGGAGTGGAGTGATGAACACTGAAGCTTTCTTT. The complete variable domain, with remaining parts taken from reference TRBV30 and TRBJ1-1, reads SQTIHQWPATLVQPVGSPLSLECTVEGTSNPNLYWYRQAAGRGLQLLFYSVGIGQISSEVPQNLSASRPQDRQFILSSKKLLLSDSGFYLCAWSGVMNTEAFFGQGTRLTVV.

The V gene is TRBV13, the J gene TRBJ2-3; 7 bases fit TRBD1. Unmatched junction bases numbered 10, after V lost 5 bases and J lost 2 bases. CDR1 PRHDT and CDR2 FYEKMQ come from the germline V gene (reference sequence). CDR3 length equals 16 residues. CDR3 nucleotides: TGTGCCAGCAGCCCAGGGACAGCCTTACCCACAGATACGCAGTATTTT. Amino acid sequence: CASSPGTALPTDTQYF.

This chain joins TRBV10-3 and TRBJ1-5; D unresolved. The CDR3 loop spans 13 amino acids. V dropped 3 bases and J dropped 4 bases, with 7 bases sitting between them. Germline-derived CDR1 and CDR2 are ENHRY and SYGVKD. The CDR3 is CAISDEGNQPQHF. The CDR3 DNA is TGTGCCATCAGTGATGAGGGTAATCAGCCCCAGCATTTT.

V and J are TRBV5-1 and TRBJ1-2, with 9 bases identical to TRBD1. CDR3 size: 17 residues. V lost 4 bases and J lost 4; bases outside the gene matches: 14. Germline values: CDR1 SGHRS, CDR2 YFSETQ. Here the CDR3 DNA reads TGCGCCAGCAGCATCGGGACAGGGATAGAAACCTTCTATGGCTACACCTTC. Amino acid sequence: CASSIGTGIETFYGYTF.

V is TRBV5-4 and J is TRBJ1-1; D is ambiguous. The germline V gene has CDR1 SGHNT and CDR2 YYREEE (reference sequence). With 4 bases removed from V and 3 bases from J, the gap between germline ends came to 13 bases. The CDR3 consists of 14 residues. DNA for the CDR3: TGTGCCAGCAGCCGCTACTCACGGGACACTGAAGCTTTCTTT. Residues: CASSRYSRDTEAFF.

The V gene is TRBV30, the J gene TRBJ1-2; 9 bases line up with TRBD1. Looked up from germline, CDR1 is GTSNPN and CDR2 is SVGIG (reference sequence). The junction had 4 bases not matched to a gene; V was cut back by 7 bases and J by 4 bases. The CDR3 is made up of 12 amino acids. The CDR3 DNA reads as TGTGCCTACCCGACAGGGGGCTATGGCTACACCTTC. Residues: CAYPTGGYGYTF. Drawing the rest from reference TRBV30 and TRBJ1-2, the complete variable domain is SQTIHQWPATLVQPVGSPLSLECTVEGTSNPNLYWYRQAAGRGLQLLFYSVGIGQISSEVPQNLSASRPQDRQFILSSKKLLLSDSGFYLCAYPTGGYGYTFGSGTRLTVV.

The chain is built from TRBV5-6 and TRBJ1-2; D perhaps matches TRBD1 (6 bases). The V gene lost 4 bases and the J gene lost 8 bases, with 21 bases spanning the gap. The CDR3 runs to 15 residues. In germline, CDR1 is SGHDT, CDR2 YYEEEE. The CDR3 sequence is CASSEVTGFSKGYTF. The DNA for the CDR3 is TGTGCCAGCAGCGAGGTGACAGGCTTTTCGAAAGGCTACACCTTC.

The gene calls are TRBV28 and TRBJ2-3; 8 bases agree with TRBD2. The length of the CDR3 is 15 residues. Trimming removed 2 bases from V and 6 bases from J; junction bases left unmatched: 7. CDR1 and CDR2 from the germline V gene are MDHEN and SYDVKM. Written as DNA, the CDR3 is TGTGCCAGCAGTTTAGTCCGGGGGGGTTCGGATACGCAGTATTTT. Amino acids: CASSLVRGGSDTQYF.

The J gene is TRBJ1-5, the V gene TRBV18; D is possibly TRBD1 (6 bases). Between the trimmed V and J ends, which lost 4 bases and 9 bases, there was a span of 16 bases. The CDR3 totals 14 residues. Germline V gene sequence: CDR1 KGHSH, CDR2 LQKENI. CDR3 amino acids: CASSLGGQSGPQHF. In nucleotides, the CDR3 is TGTGCCAGCTCACTGGGGGGGCAGTCCGGGCCCCAGCATTTT.

This clone has a count of ten or more. The chain employs TRBV4-1 and TRBJ2-2, with a possible D match to TRBD2 (6 bases). The CDR3 runs to 17 residues. V lost 1 base, J lost 1 base, and 13 bases lay in between. In germline, CDR1 is MGHRA, CDR2 YSYEKL. The CDR3 nucleotides are TGCGCCAGCAGCCAAGGTCTTCTAGCGCGGAACACCGGGGAGCTGTTTTTT. Protein: CASSQGLLARNTGELFF.

This clone was detected once. J is TRBJ2-7 and V is TRBV7-3; no reliable D call. Per germline, CDR1 SGHTA and CDR2 FQGTGA. Trimming took off 2 bases at V and 3 bases at J, with 11 bases between the two ends. The CDR3 covers 14 residues. The CDR3 region is CASSLEAPGYEQYF. In DNA, the CDR3 is TGTGCCAGCAGCTTAGAGGCTCCCGGCTACGAGCAGTACTTC. The variable domain in full, completed from reference TRBV7-3 and TRBJ2-7, reads GAGVSQTPSNKVTEKGKYVELRCDPISGHTALYWYRQSLGQGPEFLIYFQGTGAADDSGLPNDRFFAVRPEGSVSTLKIQRTERGDSAVYLCASSLEAPGYEQYFGPGTRLTVT.

V usage is TRBV7-9 and J usage is TRBJ1-6, with D perhaps matching TRBD1 (5 bases). V was cut by 4 bases and J by 8 bases, with 21 bases left in between. Germline-derived CDR1 and CDR2 are SEHNR and FQNEAQ (reference sequence). The CDR3 totals 17 residues. The CDR3, as DNA: TGTGCCAGCAGCTCCCCAGGTAGTCAGGGCTCTTATTCACCCCTCCACTTT. It yields the protein CASSSPGSQGSYSPLHF.

This clone was observed a handful of times. The rearrangement joins TRBV19 to TRBJ2-7, with 10 bases matching TRBD1. V lost 5 bases, J lost 2 bases, and 6 bases stayed unmatched. This CDR3 spans 15 amino acids. Germline V lookup: CDR1 LNHDA, CDR2 SQIVND (reference sequence). The CDR3 DNA follows: TGTGCCAGTAGTCCAACCGGGACAGGGGCCTACGAGCAGTACTTC. It translates to CASSPTGTGAYEQYF.

The rearrangement links TRBV6-1 to TRBJ1-1; TRBD1 might be the D (6 bases). Trimming shortened V by 3 bases and J by 1 base, and 9 bases separated the two germline ends. The CDR3 runs to 14 residues. CDR1 is MNHNS and CDR2 is SASEGT in the germline V gene. CDR3 loop: CASSDRQANTEAFF. CDR3 nucleotides: TGTGCCAGCAGTGACAGACAGGCGAACACTGAAGCTTTCTTT.

V and J are TRBV21-1 and TRBJ2-1; the table's D gene call, TRBD1, was not cross checked with the DNA. TRBV21-1 corresponds to a pseudogene. The CDR3 extends over 13 amino acids. The chain's CDR3 is CAGDGTDYNEQFF. The CDR3 DNA reads TGTGCCGGGGACGGGACAGACTACAATGAGCAGTTCTTC.